A selection of T cell receptor beta chains follows, all from one sample in a study of blood T cell repertoires in COVID-19. Assay: immunoSEQ multiplex PCR; the TCRdb copy retains only in-frame clones and omits some. The top ten clones hold about 7.2% of a sample with under 250,000 clones, around three quarters of them seen once. Sequencing was done on a sample of peripheral blood. These receptors were collected from a woman between 65 and 79 years old with acute or convalescent COVID-19. CDR3s include the opening cysteine and the closing phenylalanine or tryptophan. The D gene is left open where the match is weak. The listing skips clone size in some rows; elsewhere it reads once, few, many or a size class.

D	size	J	V	CDR3	DNA
TRBD2	.	TRBJ2-3	TRBV7-6	CASNRLAGGRADTQYF	TGTGCCAGCAATCGACTAGCGGGGGGTAGGGCAGATACGCAGTATTTT
TRBD2	.	TRBJ2-1	TRBV2	CASSEVLAGAGNEQFF	TGTGCCAGCAGTGAAGTGCTAGCGGGGGCCGGCAATGAGCAGTTCTTC
TRBD1	.	TRBJ1-1	TRBV6-5	CASSLSGGNTEAFF	TGTGCCAGCAGTCTGTCAGGGGGGAACACTGAAGCTTTCTTT
.	few	TRBJ1-5	TRBV4-1	CASSQRGGDSNQPQHF	TGCGCCAGCAGCCAGAGGGGGGGCGATAGCAATCAGCCCCAGCATTTT
.	.	TRBJ1-3	TRBV7-9	CASSLGQGNTIYF	TGTGCCAGCAGCCTGGGCCAAGGAAACACCATATATTTT
.	.	TRBJ1-4	TRBV21-1	CASSTPRGQKEKLFF	TGTGCCAGCAGCACCCCCAGGGGGCAGAAAGAAAAACTGTTTTTT
.	.	TRBJ2-5	TRBV7-9	CASSTRAGEETQYF	TGTGCCAGCAGCACGCGAGCAGGGGAGGAGACCCAGTACTTC
.	.	TRBJ2-1	TRBV5-4	CASSLDLTSNEQFF	TGTGCCAGCAGCTTGGACCTCACTAGCAATGAGCAGTTCTTC
.	.	TRBJ1-1	TRBV5-1	CASSLSDTEAFF	TGCGCCAGCAGCCTGTCTGACACTGAAGCTTTCTTT
.	once	TRBJ2-3	TRBV7-3	CASRNGNTDTQYF	TGTGCCAGCAGGAACGGGAACACAGATACGCAGTATTTT
.	.	TRBJ2-5	TRBV27	CASSLSGPLGGVSETQYF	TGTGCCAGCAGTTTATCAGGGCCCCTCGGGGGAGTTAGCGAGACCCAGTACTTC
TRBD1	.	TRBJ1-6	TRBV7-6	CASSLTDRSNSPLHF	TGTGCCAGCAGCTTAACGGACAGGTCAAATTCACCCCTCCACTTT
TRBD1	.	TRBJ1-4	TRBV7-2	CASSSGQNEKLFF	TGTGCCAGCAGCTCGGGACAGAATGAAAAACTGTTTTTT
TRBD2	.	TRBJ2-5	TRBV7-6	CASSLGRPLLAGGQETQYF	TGTGCCAGCAGCTTAGGCCGCCCTCTACTAGCGGGGGGCCAAGAGACCCAGTACTTC
.	.	TRBJ2-3	TRBV29-1	CSVDSHFTDTQYF	TGCAGCGTGGACAGCCACTTCACAGATACGCAGTATTTT
TRBD1	.	TRBJ1-1	TRBV24-1	CATSESGQGGGTEAFF	TGTGCCACCAGTGAATCAGGACAGGGAGGGGGCACTGAAGCTTTCTTT
.	.	TRBJ2-2	TRBV11-2	CASSLTEAGELFF	TGTGCCAGCAGCTTAACTGAGGCCGGGGAGCTGTTTTTT
TRBD2	.	TRBJ2-7	TRBV2	CASSVAGGGSYEQYF	TGTGCCAGCAGTGTGGCGGGCGGGGGATCCTACGAGCAGTACTTC